This is a list of T cell receptor beta chains from one sample in a study of blood T cell repertoires in COVID-19. The method was immunoSEQ multiplex PCR; TCRdb's version includes in-frame clones alone and lacks a portion of them. The table records some 130,000 clones, about nine tenths of them present only once. Sample: PBMCs or T cells enriched from blood (not recorded which). The receptor set was obtained from a middle-aged man who had recovered from COVID-19. CDR3s include the opening cysteine and the closing phenylalanine or tryptophan. A D gene is named only where the DNA matches it firmly. The size field is filled for only some rows; it gives once, few, many or a size class.

>TRBV21-1|.|TRBJ2-3|.
CASSKALGDRGGTDTQYF
TGTGCCAGCAGCAAAGCGCTTGGGGACAGGGGGGGGACAGATACGCAGTATTTT
>TRBV11-2|.|TRBJ2-1|.
CASSLFREDNEQFF
TGTGCCAGCAGCTTATTCCGCGAGGACAATGAGCAGTTCTTC
>TRBV7-3|.|TRBJ1-2|.
CASSLTGVKGGYGYTF
TGTGCCAGCAGCTTAACCGGCGTGAAGGGAGGGTATGGCTACACCTTC
>TRBV11-2|.|TRBJ1-4|TRBD1
CASSLVQGAGRSTNEKLFF
TGTGCCAGCAGCTTAGTGCAGGGGGCCGGTCGATCGACTAATGAAAAACTGTTTTTT
>TRBV28|.|TRBJ1-1|.
CASRGGTEAFF
TGTGCCAGCCGGGGGGGTACTGAAGCTTTCTTT
>TRBV13|.|TRBJ1-6|TRBD1
CASSFIDRWRGQGANSPLHF
TGTGCCAGCAGCTTTATTGATCGTTGGCGGGGACAGGGGGCAAATTCACCCCTCCACTTT
>TRBV10-3|.|TRBJ1-5|.
CAIRSGTGGQPQHF
TGTGCCATCAGATCCGGGACGGGGGGCCAGCCCCAGCATTTT
>TRBV27|.|TRBJ2-3|.
CASSLSLRLSDTQYF
TGTGCCAGCAGTTTATCGCTCAGGCTTTCAGATACGCAGTATTTT
>TRBV19|once|TRBJ2-5|.
CASSIGAAVAETQYF
TGTGCCAGTAGTATAGGAGCGGCGGTGGCAGAGACCCAGTACTTC
>TRBV11-3|once|TRBJ2-7|.
CASSSYFGGEQYF
TGTGCCAGCAGCTCCTACTTCGGCGGCGAGCAGTACTTC
>TRBV6-5|.|TRBJ1-5|.
CASSPRGLQPQHF
TGTGCCAGCAGTCCCCGGGGACTTCAGCCCCAGCATTTT
>TRBV28|.|TRBJ1-2|.
CATYDRTNYGYTF
TGTGCCACATACGACAGGACTAACTATGGCTACACCTTC
>TRBV18|.|TRBJ2-3|.
CASSPDYSTDTQYF
TGTGCCAGCTCACCGGACTATAGCACAGATACGCAGTATTTT
>TRBV4-3|.|TRBJ2-3|.
CASSQSPPTRAGRSDTQYF
TGCGCCAGCAGCCAATCCCCCCCGACTAGGGCGGGAAGGTCAGATACGCAGTATTTT
>TRBV7-2|.|TRBJ1-2|.
CASSRPGGATYGYTF
TGTGCCAGCAGCCGCCCGGGGGGGGCGACCTATGGCTACACCTTC
>TRBV27|few|TRBJ2-5|TRBD1
CASSVLGTGQETQYF
TGTGCCAGCAGTGTCCTAGGGACAGGCCAAGAGACCCAGTACTTC
>TRBV19|.|TRBJ1-5|TRBD1
CASRQGAGSNQPQHF
TGTGCCAGTAGACAGGGGGCTGGTAGCAATCAGCCCCAGCATTTT
>TRBV28|.|TRBJ1-2|TRBD1
CASKRTGDYGYTF
TGTGCCAGCAAACGGACAGGGGACTATGGCTACACCTTC
>TRBV5-6|.|TRBJ1-1|.
CASSRQGYTEAFF
TGTGCCAGCAGCAGGCAGGGATACACTGAAGCTTTCTTT
>TRBV6-5|once|TRBJ1-6|TRBD1
CASSYSDRSNSPLHF
TGTGCCAGCAGTTACTCGGACAGGTCAAATTCACCCCTCCACTTT
>TRBV6-5|.|TRBJ1-4|.
CASSGGWSNEKLFF
TGTGCCAGCAGCGGAGGGTGGAGTAATGAAAAACTGTTTTTT
>TRBV24-1|.|TRBJ1-2|.
CATSGVNYGYTF
TGTGCCACCAGTGGAGTCAACTATGGCTACACCTTC
>TRBV7-2|.|TRBJ2-7|TRBD2
CASSSVGLAGGGEQYF
TGTGCCAGCAGCTCAGTAGGGCTAGCGGGAGGGGGCGAGCAGTACTTC
>TRBV6-6|few|TRBJ1-1|TRBD1
CASSYSSSPQGVKAFF
TGTGCCAGCAGTTACTCGTCCTCCCCCCAGGGGGTAAAAGCTTTCTTT
>TRBV28|.|TRBJ1-5|TRBD1
CASSTDREMVAQPQHF
TGTGCCAGCAGCACCGACAGGGAAATGGTTGCTCAGCCCCAGCATTTT
>TRBV18|.|TRBJ2-1|TRBD2
CASSPLGLAMNEQFF
TGTGCCAGCTCACCACTGGGACTAGCGATGAATGAGCAGTTCTTC
>TRBV19|.|TRBJ1-5|TRBD1
CASSRDRGYQPQHF
TGTGCCAGTAGCCGGGACAGGGGATATCAGCCCCAGCATTTT
>TRBV11-2|few|TRBJ1-3|.
CASSLARTWNARGGNTIYF
TGTGCCAGCAGCTTAGCCAGAACTTGGAACGCAAGGGGAGGAAACACCATATATTTT
>TRBV7-2|.|TRBJ2-2|TRBD2
CASSPGGSGPGELFF
TGTGCCAGCAGCCCCGGGGGGAGTGGGCCCGGGGAGCTGTTTTTT